This T cell receptor beta chain was profiled in a study of CD8 T cells in Susac syndrome. The RNA, 0.5 to 1 ug, was put through reverse transcription using random hexamers. MiXCR, run by TCRdb on the immunoSEQ multiplex PCR reads, gives a single entry per CDR3 protein. This sample has about 94,000 distinct CDR3 sequences; about 95% occur once, and the top ten carry roughly 0.31%. The CDR3 is 16 residues long. V lost 1 base and J lost 6, with 18 bases in between. Looked up from germline, CDR1 is KGHSH and CDR2 is LQKENI. The rearrangement joins TRBV18 to TRBJ1-1; D gene ambiguous. This sequence originates from a human donor with Susac syndrome. The sequenced sample was CD4+ T cells from PBMCs. DNA of the CDR3: TGTGCCAGCTCACCACTACCCACCGGCTTAAGCGCTGAAGCTTTCTTT. Translating it yields CASSPLPTGLSAEAFF.